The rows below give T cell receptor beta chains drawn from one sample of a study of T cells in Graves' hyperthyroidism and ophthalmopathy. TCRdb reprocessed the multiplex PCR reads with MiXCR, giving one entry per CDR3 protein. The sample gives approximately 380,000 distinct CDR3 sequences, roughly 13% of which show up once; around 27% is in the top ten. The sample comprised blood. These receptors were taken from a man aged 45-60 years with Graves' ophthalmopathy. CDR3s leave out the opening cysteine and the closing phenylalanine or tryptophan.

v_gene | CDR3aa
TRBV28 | ASREGEGFYEQY
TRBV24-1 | ATSDPTGAGTYEQY
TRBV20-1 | SAIKGDTQY
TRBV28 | ASSRAGAEETQY
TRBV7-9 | ASSLDSPVSEQY
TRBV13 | ASSARGNNEKLF
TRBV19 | ASSLGPRIGEQY
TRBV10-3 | AIRDPGQGYEQY
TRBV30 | ARLPQGPIEKLF
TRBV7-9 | ASSLKGGGGPQH
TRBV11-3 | ASSLVGRGDEQF
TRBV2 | ASNQELAGSNEQF
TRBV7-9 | ASSPREPYSNQPQH
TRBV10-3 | AIKPGGITGNTIY
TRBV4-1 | ASSQDHRRGGIPEAF
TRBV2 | ASSEILVGQKLNTEAF
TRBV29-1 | SVELVSGANVLT
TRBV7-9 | ASSENKETQY
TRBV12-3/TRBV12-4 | ASNEGRSGELL
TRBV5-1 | ASSLGQGNSPLH
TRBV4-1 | ASSQGVSGRASYEQF
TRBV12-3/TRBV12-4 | ASSLARRLAGNNEQF
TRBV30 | AWSVLDIPRSEQY
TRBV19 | ASRRTGSGANVLT
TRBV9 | ASSANLASGNEQF
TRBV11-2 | ASSLGSENTEAF
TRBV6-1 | ASSEAPGRREQF
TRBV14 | ASSNSVIAGIGEQF
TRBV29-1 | SARGAGADTQY
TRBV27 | ASSPGLSVTYQETQY